The 4 T cell receptor beta chains below come from one sample, sequenced in a study of ipilimumab plus nivolumab after autologous stem cell transplantation. The repertoire was sequenced with immunoSEQ multiplex PCR; TCRdb's copy has only in-frame clones and lacks some. The sample shows over 15,000 clones, around four fifths of them seen only once. Sequenced here: PBMCs, sampled in a trial of ipilimumab plus nivolumab as post-transplant consolidation. The receptor source for this set is a male donor with diffuse large B-cell lymphoma.

This clone was counted a few times. The chain has TRBV11-3 and TRBJ1-4; D gene ambiguous. The V gene's germline CDR1 is SGHNT and CDR2 YENEEA. Between the trimmed V and J ends, which lost 1 base and 4 bases, there was a span of 4 bases. This CDR3 is 13 amino acids long. Here the CDR3 DNA reads TGTGCCAGCAGCTTAGGCGGTAATGAAAAACTGTTTTTT. This gives the protein CASSLGGNEKLFF.

The chain joins TRBV19 to TRBJ1-5; 8 bases are a match to TRBD1. V lost 4 bases and J lost 5; bases outside the gene matches: 10. The CDR3 consists of 16 residues. Germline-derived CDR1 and CDR2 are LNHDA and SQIVND (reference sequence). The CDR3 sequence: CASSTIQGALDQPQHF. The CDR3 region has the DNA TGTGCCAGTAGTACCATTCAGGGGGCGTTGGATCAGCCCCAGCATTTT.

The chain carries TRBV18 and TRBJ2-7; D unresolved. V shed 4 bases and J shed 0 bases, with 7 bases lying between them. The germline V gene encodes CDR1 KGHSH and CDR2 LQKENI. The CDR3 totals 13 residues. This CDR3 reads CASSLQASYEQYF. CDR3 coding DNA: TGTGCCAGCTCACTTCAAGCCTCCTACGAGCAGTACTTC.

This rearrangement joins TRBV11-3 to TRBJ2-7; 10 bases are a match to TRBD2. Germline CDR1 reads SGHNT; CDR2 reads YENEEA. The CDR3 is made up of 17 amino acids. V was pared by 4 bases and J by 3 bases, with 12 bases of the junction left unmatched. DNA for the CDR3: TGTGCCAGCAGCTCCCCAGGGGCTAGCGGGGGTTTCTACGAGCAGTACTTC. Translating it yields CASSSPGASGGFYEQYF.